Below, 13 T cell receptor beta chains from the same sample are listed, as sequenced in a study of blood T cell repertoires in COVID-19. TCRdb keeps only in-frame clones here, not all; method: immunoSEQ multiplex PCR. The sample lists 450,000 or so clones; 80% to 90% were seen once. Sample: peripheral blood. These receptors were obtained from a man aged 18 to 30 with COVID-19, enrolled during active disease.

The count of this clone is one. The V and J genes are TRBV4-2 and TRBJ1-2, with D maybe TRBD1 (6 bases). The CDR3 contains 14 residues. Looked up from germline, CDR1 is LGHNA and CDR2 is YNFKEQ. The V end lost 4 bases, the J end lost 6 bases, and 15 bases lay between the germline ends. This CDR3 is CASSRGRGEDGYTF. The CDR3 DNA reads TGTGCCAGCAGCCGGGGGAGGGGGGAGGATGGCTACACCTTC.

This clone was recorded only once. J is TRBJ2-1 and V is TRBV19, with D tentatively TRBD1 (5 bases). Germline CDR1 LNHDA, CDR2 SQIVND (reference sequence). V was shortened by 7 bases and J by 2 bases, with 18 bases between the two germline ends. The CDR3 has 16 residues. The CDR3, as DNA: TGTGCCAGTAATCAAGGGGTTCACCCTACCTACAATGAGCAGTTCTTC. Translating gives CASNQGVHPTYNEQFF.

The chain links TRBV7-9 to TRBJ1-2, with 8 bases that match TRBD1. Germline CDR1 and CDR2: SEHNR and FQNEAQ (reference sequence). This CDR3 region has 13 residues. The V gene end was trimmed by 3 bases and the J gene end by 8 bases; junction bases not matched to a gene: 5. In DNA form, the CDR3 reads TGTGCCAGCAGCTTCGGACAGGGTCACGGCTACACCTTC. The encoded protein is CASSFGQGHGYTF. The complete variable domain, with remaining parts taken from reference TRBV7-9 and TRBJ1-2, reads DTGVSQNPRHKITKRGQNVTFRCDPISEHNRLYWYRQTLGQGPEFLTYFQNEAQLEKSRLLSDRFSAERPKGSFSTLEIQRTEQGDSAMYLCASSFGQGHGYTFGSGTRLTVV.

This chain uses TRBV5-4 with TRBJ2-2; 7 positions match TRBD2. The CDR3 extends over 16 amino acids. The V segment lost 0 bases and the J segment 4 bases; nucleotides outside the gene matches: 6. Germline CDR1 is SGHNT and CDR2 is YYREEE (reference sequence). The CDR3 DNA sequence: TGTGCCAGCAGCTTGGTCCGCGGGAGTGGCACCGGGGAGCTGTTTTTT. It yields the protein CASSLVRGSGTGELFF.

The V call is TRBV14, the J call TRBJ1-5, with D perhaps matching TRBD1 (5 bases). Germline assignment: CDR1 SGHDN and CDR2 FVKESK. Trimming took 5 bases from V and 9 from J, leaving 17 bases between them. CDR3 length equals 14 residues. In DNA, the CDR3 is TGTGCCAGCAGCGGACAAGGACAAGACGGGCCCCAGCATTTT. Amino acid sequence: CASSGQGQDGPQHF.

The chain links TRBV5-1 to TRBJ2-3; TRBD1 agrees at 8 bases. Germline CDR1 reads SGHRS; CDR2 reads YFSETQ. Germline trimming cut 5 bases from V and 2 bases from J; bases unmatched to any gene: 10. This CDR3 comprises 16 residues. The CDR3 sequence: CASSPPGTGSTDTQYF. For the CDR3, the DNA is TGCGCCAGCAGTCCCCCCGGGACAGGATCCACAGATACGCAGTATTTT. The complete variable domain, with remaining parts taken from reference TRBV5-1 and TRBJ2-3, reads KAGVTQTPRYLIKTRGQQVTLSCSPISGHRSVSWYQQTPGQGLQFLFEYFSETQRNKGNFPGRFSGRQFSNSRSEMNVSTLELGDSALYLCASSPPGTGSTDTQYFGPGTRLTVL.

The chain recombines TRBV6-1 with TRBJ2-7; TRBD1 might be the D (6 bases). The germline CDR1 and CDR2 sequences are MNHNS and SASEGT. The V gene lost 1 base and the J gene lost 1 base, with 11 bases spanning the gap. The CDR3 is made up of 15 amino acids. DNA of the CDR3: TGTGCCAGCAGTGAAGGGGACACAGGTTCCTACGAGCAGTACTTC. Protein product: CASSEGDTGSYEQYF.

The CDR3 coding sequence is TGTGCCAGCAGCCTACAACTGCGGGGGGGCCTGAGGGATACGCAGTATTTT. Protein product: CASSLQLRGGLRDTQYF. The chain uses TRBV3-1 (or the pseudogene TRBV3-2) and TRBJ2-3; TRBD2 aligns across 9 bases. J lost 6 bases, V lost 4 bases, and 14 bases had no gene match. This CDR3 has 17 residues. Germline V gene sequence: CDR1 LGHDT, CDR2 YNNKEL (reference sequence).

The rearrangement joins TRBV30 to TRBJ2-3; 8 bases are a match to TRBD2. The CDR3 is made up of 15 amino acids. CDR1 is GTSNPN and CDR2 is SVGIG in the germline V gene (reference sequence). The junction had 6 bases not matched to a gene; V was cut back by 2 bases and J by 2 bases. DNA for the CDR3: TGTGCCTGGAGTAAAACTAGCGGTCTCACAGATACGCAGTATTTT. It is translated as CAWSKTSGLTDTQYF.

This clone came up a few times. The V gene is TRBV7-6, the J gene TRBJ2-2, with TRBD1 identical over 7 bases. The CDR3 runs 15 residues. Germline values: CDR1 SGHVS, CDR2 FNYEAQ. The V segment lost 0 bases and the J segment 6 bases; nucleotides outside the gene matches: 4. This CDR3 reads CASSLAKGAPGELFF. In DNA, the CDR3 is TGTGCCAGCAGCTTAGCTAAGGGGGCCCCCGGGGAGCTGTTTTTT.

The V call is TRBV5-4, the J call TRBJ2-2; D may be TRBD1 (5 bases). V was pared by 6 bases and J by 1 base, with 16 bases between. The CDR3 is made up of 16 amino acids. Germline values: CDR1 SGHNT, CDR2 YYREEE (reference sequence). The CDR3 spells CASNPQGAENTGELFF. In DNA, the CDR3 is TGTGCCAGCAACCCCCAAGGGGCGGAGAACACCGGGGAGCTGTTTTTT.

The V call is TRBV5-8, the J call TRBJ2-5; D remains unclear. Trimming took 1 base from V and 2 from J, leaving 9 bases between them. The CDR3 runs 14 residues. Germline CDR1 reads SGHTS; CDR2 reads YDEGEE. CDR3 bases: TGTGCCAGCAGCTTGTTGGCCTCACAAGAGACCCAGTACTTC. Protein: CASSLLASQETQYF.

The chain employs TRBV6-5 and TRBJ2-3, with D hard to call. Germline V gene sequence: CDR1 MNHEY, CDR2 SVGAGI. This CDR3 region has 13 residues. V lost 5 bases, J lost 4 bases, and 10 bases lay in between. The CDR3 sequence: CASSLFFADTQYF. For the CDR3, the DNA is TGTGCCAGCAGTCTTTTTTTTGCAGATACGCAGTATTTT.